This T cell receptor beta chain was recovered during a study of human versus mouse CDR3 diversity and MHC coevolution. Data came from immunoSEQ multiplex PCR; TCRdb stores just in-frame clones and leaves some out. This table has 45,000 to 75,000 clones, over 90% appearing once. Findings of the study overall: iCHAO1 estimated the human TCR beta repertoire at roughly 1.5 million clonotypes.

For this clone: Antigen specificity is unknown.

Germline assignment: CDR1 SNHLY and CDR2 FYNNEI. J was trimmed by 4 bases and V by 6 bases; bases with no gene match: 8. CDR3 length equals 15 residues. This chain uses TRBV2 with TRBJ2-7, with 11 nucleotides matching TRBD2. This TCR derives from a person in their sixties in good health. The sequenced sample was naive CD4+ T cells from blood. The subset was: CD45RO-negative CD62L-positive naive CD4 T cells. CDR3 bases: TGTGCCAGCAGGAGGGGACTAGCGGTCACATACGAGCAGTACTTC. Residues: CASRRGLAVTYEQYF.